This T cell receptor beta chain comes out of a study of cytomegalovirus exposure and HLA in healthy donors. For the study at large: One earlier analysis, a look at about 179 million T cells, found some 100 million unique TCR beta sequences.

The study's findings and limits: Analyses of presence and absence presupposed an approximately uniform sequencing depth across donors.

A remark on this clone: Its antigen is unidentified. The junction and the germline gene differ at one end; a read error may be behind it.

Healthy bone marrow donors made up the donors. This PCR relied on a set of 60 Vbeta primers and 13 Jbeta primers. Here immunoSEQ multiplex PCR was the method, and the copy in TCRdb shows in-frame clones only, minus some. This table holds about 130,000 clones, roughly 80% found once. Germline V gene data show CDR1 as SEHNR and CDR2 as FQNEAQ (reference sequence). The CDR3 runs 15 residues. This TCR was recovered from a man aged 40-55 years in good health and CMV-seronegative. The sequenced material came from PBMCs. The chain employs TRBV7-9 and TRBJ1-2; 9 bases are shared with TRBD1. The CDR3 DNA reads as TGTTCCAGCAGCAAACAGGGGGCAGGCGGTTATGGCTACACCTTC. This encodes CSSSKQGAGGYGYTF.